This TCR beta chain was documented in a study of early T cells in non-severe SARS-CoV-2 infection. Turning to the study itself: It was bulk RNA from unsorted whole blood that was sequenced, and the chains were unpaired.

This clonotype was counted only a few times. Trimming left V 5 bases short and J 8 bases short, with 19 bases between. CDR3 size: 15 residues. Germline V gene data show CDR1 as SGHNT and CDR2 as YENEEA. Individual cDNA molecules carried attached unique molecular identifiers. TCRdb fed the 5' RACE reads into MiXCR, producing one record per CDR3 protein. The sample lists fewer than 130,000 distinct CDR3 sequences, over 9.5% occurring once. The input for sequencing was whole blood, taken at baseline. The rearrangement joins TRBV11-3 to TRBJ2-1; D ambiguous. The sequence came from an adult who was a healthcare worker with PCR-confirmed SARS-CoV-2 infection or an uninfected control (not recorded which). The DNA for the CDR3 is TGTGCCAGCAGCCCCGACAATGGGGAAATGTATGAGCAGTTCTTC. It codes for CASSPDNGEMYEQFF.